The rows below give T cell receptor beta chains drawn from one sample of a study of shared clonotypes between healthy human individuals. Clones were read by immunoSEQ multiplex PCR, and TCRdb kept only the in-frame ones, dropping some. The repertoire holds about 2.3 million clones, with about 90% as singletons. Sequenced: naive CD4+ T cells from PBMCs. Receptors were obtained from a young man in good health. Some clones in this sample may be carry-over from other donors' samples. Both conserved end residues are part of each CDR3. Fields, in order: CDR3 length, V gene, clone size, J gene, D gene, CDR3 DNA, CDR3 protein. The D gene is left open where the match is weak. Rows may omit the clone size; those that give it use once, few, many or a size class.

13	TRBV7-9	.	TRBJ1-5	.	TGTGCCAGCAGCTTAGCTCAGGGTCAGCCCCAGCATTTT	CASSLAQGQPQHF
15	TRBV5-4	.	TRBJ2-3	TRBD2	TGTGCCAGCAGCTTGAGGGCGGGAGCGGAGGATACGCAGTATTTT	CASSLRAGAEDTQYF
15	TRBV5-1	.	TRBJ2-1	TRBD2	TGCGCCAGCAGCTTACTCGGGGGGGTTGCCAATGAGCAGTTCTTC	CASSLLGGVANEQFF
15	TRBV6-5	.	TRBJ1-1	.	TGTGCCAGCAGAGTAATCGCCAGGGTTTCCACTGAAGCTTTCTTT	CASRVIARVSTEAFF
12	TRBV30	.	TRBJ2-7	.	TGTGCCTGGAGTGTATTCTCCCACGAGCAGTACTTC	CAWSVFSHEQYF
16	TRBV5-1	.	TRBJ2-7	.	TGCGCCAGCAGCTCCTCGGGACTTTTGAGCTCCTACGAGCAGTACTTC	CASSSSGLLSSYEQYF
15	TRBV5-1	.	TRBJ2-1	.	TGCGCCAGCAGCGGAACCGGGGGCTCCTACAATGAGCAGTTCTTC	CASSGTGGSYNEQFF
14	TRBV7-9	few	TRBJ1-1	TRBD1	TGTGCCAGCAGCCGGGGACAGCAGAACACTGAAGCTTTCTTT	CASSRGQQNTEAFF
12	TRBV5-4	.	TRBJ2-7	.	TGTGCCAGCAGCCCAGACCAATACGAGCAGTACTTC	CASSPDQYEQYF
12	TRBV4-2	.	TRBJ2-3	.	TGTGCCAGCAGTCCCTACACAGATACGCAGTATTTT	CASSPYTDTQYF
16	TRBV9	.	TRBJ2-5	.	TGTGCCAGCAGCGGACCCGGACACATCGAACAAGAGACCCAGTACTTC	CASSGPGHIEQETQYF
15	TRBV18	.	TRBJ1-4	.	TGTGCCAGCTCACCCCTGGGCGGGGTAGATGAAAAACTGTTTTTT	CASSPLGGVDEKLFF
15	TRBV9	.	TRBJ2-1	.	TGTGCCAGCAGCGTCGGGCAGGGCTCCTACAATGAGCAGTTCTTC	CASSVGQGSYNEQFF
11	TRBV7-8	once	TRBJ2-7	.	TGTGCCAGCAGCCCGGACTACGAGCAGTACTTC	CASSPDYEQYF
12	TRBV19	few	TRBJ1-2	.	TGTGCCAGTAGCTCCCTCACGGGGGGCTACACCTTC	CASSSLTGGYTF
14	TRBV5-5	.	TRBJ2-3	TRBD2	TGTGCCAGCAGCTTGGCGGCTAGCGGCCACCCCTTGTATTTT	CASSLAASGHPLYF
16	TRBV27	.	TRBJ1-2	TRBD1	TGTGCCAGCAGTTTATCCGGGGGACAGGGTCGTCATGGCTACACCTTC	CASSLSGGQGRHGYTF
15	TRBV19	.	TRBJ1-3	.	TGTGCCAGTAGTTCCATAACAGGGACTGGAAACACCATATATTTT	CASSSITGTGNTIYF
14	TRBV6-1	.	TRBJ2-7	.	TGTGCCAGCCAAGAGGTAGCAGCCACCTACGAGCAGTACTTC	CASQEVAATYEQYF
13	TRBV27	.	TRBJ1-2	TRBD1	TGTGCCAGCAGTCCCCGGACAGGAGGTGGCTACACCTTC	CASSPRTGGGYTF
14	TRBV19	.	TRBJ1-1	.	TGTGCCAGTAGATTCGATATATTGGGCACTGAAGCTTTCTTT	CASRFDILGTEAFF
15	TRBV7-9	.	TRBJ1-2	.	TGTGCCAGCAGCTTAGGGGCAGGAACCGGGGATGGCTACACCTTC	CASSLGAGTGDGYTF
16	TRBV7-2	.	TRBJ2-1	TRBD2	TGTGCCAGCAGCTTACTAGCGGAAACCTCCTACAATGAGCAGTTCTTC	CASSLLAETSYNEQFF
11	TRBV29-1	.	TRBJ2-1	.	TGCAGCGTAGAAAAGTACAATGAGCAGTTCTTC	CSVEKYNEQFF
16	TRBV14	.	TRBJ2-5	TRBD2	TGTGCCAGCAGCCGTGAACTAGCGGGAGCTCGAGAGACCCAGTACTTC	CASSRELAGARETQYF
13	TRBV27	.	TRBJ1-1	.	TGTGCCAGCAGTTTTAAAGGGGCCACTGAAGCTTTCTTT	CASSFKGATEAFF
13	TRBV28	.	TRBJ2-7	.	TGTGCCACCACAGACCCAATCCGAGGGGAGCAGTACTTC	CATTDPIRGEQYF
15	TRBV25-1	.	TRBJ1-5	.	TGTGCCAGCAGTGGGACAGCGTGGGGCAATCAGCCCCAGCATTTT	CASSGTAWGNQPQHF
15	TRBV6-6	.	TRBJ1-5	.	TGTGCCAGCAGTTACCCCCCGGAGAGGAATCAGCCCCAGCATTTT	CASSYPPERNQPQHF
10	TRBV29-1	.	TRBJ1-4	.	TGCAGCGCCCTAAATGAAAAACTGTTTTTT	CSALNEKLFF
11	TRBV18	few	TRBJ1-1	.	TGTGCCAGCTCACCCAACTCTGAAGCTTTCTTT	CASSPNSEAFF
15	TRBV2	.	TRBJ2-7	TRBD2	TGTGCCAGCAGTGTCTCTAGCGGGAGAGTCTACGAGCAGTACTTC	CASSVSSGRVYEQYF
16	TRBV28	few	TRBJ1-5	TRBD1	TGTGCCAGCAGTGGACCGGGACAGGGATTAGGACAGCCCCAGCATTTT	CASSGPGQGLGQPQHF
16	TRBV4-1	.	TRBJ1-5	TRBD1	TGCGCCAGCAGCGCAGGGGGATTCGCCCCTTGGCAGCCCCAGCATTTT	CASSAGGFAPWQPQHF
14	TRBV7-9	.	TRBJ2-7	.	TGTGCCAGCAGCTGGGGTGGCAGCTCCTACGAGCAGTACTTC	CASSWGGSSYEQYF
15	TRBV14	.	TRBJ2-2	.	TGTGCCAGCAGCCAAGAGACAGCGAACACCGGGGAGCTGTTTTTT	CASSQETANTGELFF
14	TRBV2	.	TRBJ1-5	.	TGTGCCAGCAGTGGGGAGAGGGGTATAGGGCCCCAGCATTTT	CASSGERGIGPQHF